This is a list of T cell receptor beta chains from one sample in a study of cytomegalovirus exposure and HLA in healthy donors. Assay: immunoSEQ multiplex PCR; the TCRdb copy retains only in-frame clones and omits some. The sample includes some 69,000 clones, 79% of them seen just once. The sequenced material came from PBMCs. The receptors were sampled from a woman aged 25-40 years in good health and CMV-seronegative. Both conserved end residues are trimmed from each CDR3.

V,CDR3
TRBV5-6,ASSLLARETQY
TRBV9,ASSVEATDMNTEAF
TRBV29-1,SAENGQETQY
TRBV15,ATSIGQGDSPLH
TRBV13,ASSFISGRLGPEQNTGELF
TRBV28,TSSLQRASSYNEQF
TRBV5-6,ASSLVAGRSYNEQF
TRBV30,AWSVPAGEGTQY
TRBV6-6,ASSFGRNSYEQY
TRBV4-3,ASSQDAGNYGYT
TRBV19,ASTSIGGGIQPQH
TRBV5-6,ASSKGLAGQY
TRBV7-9,ASRAGTGKAEAF
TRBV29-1,SGLLTPWTGEAYNEQF
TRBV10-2,ASTPTSGPVRATQY
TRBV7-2,ASSLDRTATHTQY
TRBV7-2,ASSLDQRGGRGEQF
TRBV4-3,ASSQGLASNNEQF
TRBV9,ASSVGAGSGNTIY
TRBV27,ASSWTGVGEQF
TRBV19,ASSIRRTGYEQY
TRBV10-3,AIRGQADNTGELF
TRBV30,AWSQDGTTLF
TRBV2,ASSEVSSGANVLT